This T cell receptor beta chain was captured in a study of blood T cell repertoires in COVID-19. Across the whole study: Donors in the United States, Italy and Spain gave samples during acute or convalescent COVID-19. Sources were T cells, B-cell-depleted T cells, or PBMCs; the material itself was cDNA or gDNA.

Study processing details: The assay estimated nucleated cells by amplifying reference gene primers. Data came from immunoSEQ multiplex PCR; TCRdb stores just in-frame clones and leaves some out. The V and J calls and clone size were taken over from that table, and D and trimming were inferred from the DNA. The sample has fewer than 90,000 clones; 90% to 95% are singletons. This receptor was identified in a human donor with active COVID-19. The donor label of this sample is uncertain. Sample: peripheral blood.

The CDR3, as DNA: TGTGCCAGCAGCTTTGGGACAGGGAAGGGAATGAGGAATCAGCCCCAGCATTTT. This translates into CASSFGTGKGMRNQPQHF. The rearrangement uses TRBV7-9 and TRBJ1-5, with TRBD1 matching 9 bases. Trimming cost V 3 bases and J 4 bases; bases outside gene matches: 13. This CDR3 region has 18 residues. Germline lookup yields CDR1 SEHNR and CDR2 FQNEAQ (reference sequence).